These T cell receptor beta chains were read from a single sample in a study of T cells after yellow fever vaccination. In TCRdb, the 5' RACE reads were re-called with MiXCR into one record per CDR3 protein. The data hold around 300,000 distinct CDR3 sequences, with 10% to 15% observed a single time. The sample in question was CD4+ T cells sorted from PBMCs, obtained 45 days after the yellow fever booster vaccination. All receptors derive from a man aged 25-40 years who received the YFV17D yellow fever vaccine. Both conserved end residues are part of each CDR3. A D gene is named only where the DNA matches it firmly. Expanded clones get a size class; other rows say once, few or many, or leave the size out.

d_call	v_call	j_call	clone_size	cdr3_nt	cdr3_aa
.	TRBV7-2	TRBJ2-5	.	TGTGCCAGCAGCTCGTGGACAGACCAAGAGACCCAGTACTTC	CASSSWTDQETQYF
TRBD1	TRBV7-2	TRBJ2-7	few	TGTGCCAGCAGCAAGACCGGGACAGCCTCTACCGAGCAGTACTTC	CASSKTGTASTEQYF
.	TRBV3-1	TRBJ2-6	few	TGTGCCAGCAGCAAGACCCCAGGGATCTCTGGGGCCAACGTCCTGACTTTC	CASSKTPGISGANVLTF
.	TRBV20-1	TRBJ2-5	few	TGCAGTGCTAGAGAACTCGGACGGATCCAAGAGACCCAGTACTTC	CSARELGRIQETQYF
.	TRBV20-1	TRBJ2-3	.	TGCAGTGCTAACCCCGGGACCTACTCCCCAGATACGCAGTATTTT	CSANPGTYSPDTQYF
TRBD2	TRBV15	TRBJ2-1	.	TGTGCCACCAGCAGAGTGTCTAGCGGGAGTTTCTACAATGAGCAGTTCTTC	CATSRVSSGSFYNEQFF
TRBD1	TRBV5-1	TRBJ2-5	.	TGCGCCAGCAGCTTGGGGACAGGGAGCCCGGAGACCCAGTACTTC	CASSLGTGSPETQYF
TRBD1	TRBV20-1	TRBJ2-2	many	TGCAGTGCTAGGGGACAGGCGAACACCGGGGAGCTGTTTTTT	CSARGQANTGELFF
TRBD2	TRBV12-3/TRBV12-4	TRBJ2-1	.	TGTGCCAGCAGTCGTAGCGGGGGACCCTACAATGAGCAGTTCTTC	CASSRSGGPYNEQFF
.	TRBV5-1	TRBJ2-3	.	TGCGCCAGCAAATTCGACGGCACAGATACGCAGTATTTT	CASKFDGTDTQYF
.	TRBV7-2	TRBJ2-1	.	TGTGCCAGCAGCCCTAACCCGGACGGTGAGCAGTTCTTC	CASSPNPDGEQFF
.	TRBV7-2	TRBJ2-7	.	TGTGCCAGCAGCTTAGATCGGGGGATGAGTTACGAGCAGTACTTC	CASSLDRGMSYEQYF
.	TRBV7-2	TRBJ2-2	.	TGTGCCAGCAGCTATTTTCAAGCCGGGGAGCTGTTTTTT	CASSYFQAGELFF
TRBD2	TRBV7-6	TRBJ2-1	few	TGTGCCAGCAGCCAGAGCGGGGGTTACAATGAGCAGTTCTTC	CASSQSGGYNEQFF
.	TRBV5-1	TRBJ2-1	.	TGCGCCAGCTTCTTAGGGCCCTACAATGAGCAGTTCTTC	CASFLGPYNEQFF
TRBD1	TRBV25-1	TRBJ2-7	few	TGTGCCAGCAGTGGGAGACAGGGGTTCGGCGAGCAGTACTTC	CASSGRQGFGEQYF
.	TRBV12-3/TRBV12-4	TRBJ2-1	.	TGTGCCAGCAGCCCCTCGGGCGGGCAATACAATGAGCAGTTCTTC	CASSPSGGQYNEQFF
.	TRBV20-1	TRBJ2-5	.	TGCAGTGCTAGAGCGCCGACAGGCCAAGAGACCCAGTACTTC	CSARAPTGQETQYF
.	TRBV5-6	TRBJ2-2	.	TGTGCCAGCAGCTTGCCCCTCACAGGGCCCAATTCAGCCGGGGAGCTGTTTTTT	CASSLPLTGPNSAGELFF
.	TRBV28	TRBJ1-2	.	TGTGCCAGCAGTTTGGCCGGGGGAAAGGACTATGGCTACACCTTC	CASSLAGGKDYGYTF
TRBD2	TRBV5-1	TRBJ2-1	few	TGCGCCAGCAGCGGGGGGACTAGCGGAAACAATGAGCAGTTCTTC	CASSGGTSGNNEQFF
TRBD1	TRBV27	TRBJ2-1	few	TGTGCCAGCAGTGTCTCCTCGGGACAGGGGTTCAATGAGCAGTTCTTC	CASSVSSGQGFNEQFF
TRBD1	TRBV19	TRBJ1-1	.	TGTGCCAGTAGTACTCGACAGGGAAGGAGGAACACTGAAGCTTTCTTT	CASSTRQGRRNTEAFF
TRBD2	TRBV3-1	TRBJ2-5	.	TGTGCCAGCAGCCAAACGACTAGCGGACAAGAGACCCAGTACTTC	CASSQTTSGQETQYF
TRBD2	TRBV4-3	TRBJ2-5	.	TGCGCCAGCAGCCAACTTCCACTAGCGGAGGTAGGGGAGACCCAGTACTTC	CASSQLPLAEVGETQYF
.	TRBV15	TRBJ2-7	few	TGTGCCACCAGCAGAGATCCGAACAAGGCCTACGAGCAGTACTTC	CATSRDPNKAYEQYF
TRBD2	TRBV11-2	TRBJ2-7	.	TGTGCCAGCAGCCACCGTGCAACTAGCGGGAGGGAGGGGACCTACGAGCAGTACTTC	CASSHRATSGREGTYEQYF
.	TRBV12-3/TRBV12-4	TRBJ2-7	many	TGTGCCAGCAGTTTGTGGGGTACCGAGCAGTACTTC	CASSLWGTEQYF
.	TRBV7-8	TRBJ2-2	few	TGTGCCGCCGGTGGAGCTCGGGGGGAGCTGTTTTTT	CAAGGARGELFF
.	TRBV11-2	TRBJ2-2	.	TGTGCCAGCAGCTTAGATTTTTCACTACAAACCGGGGAGCTGTTTTTT	CASSLDFSLQTGELFF
TRBD2	TRBV30	TRBJ2-7	.	TGTGCCTGGGGTCTAGCGGTAGTCCGGACGGGCTACGAGCAGTACTTC	CAWGLAVVRTGYEQYF
.	TRBV6-1	TRBJ2-1	few	TGTGCCAGCAGTGTGCAGCCCGGGCCCAATGAGCAGTTCTTC	CASSVQPGPNEQFF
.	TRBV7-8	TRBJ2-7	.	TGTGCCAGCAGCTCACAGGGTATGGGCGAGCAGTACTTC	CASSSQGMGEQYF
.	TRBV4-3	TRBJ1-1	few	TGCGCCAGCAGCCACCGAATATCCGGGCCGAACACTGAAGCTTTCTTT	CASSHRISGPNTEAFF
.	TRBV6-2/TRBV6-3	TRBJ2-1	few	TGTGCCAGCAGTTACTCGACTCCTGAGCAGTTCTTC	CASSYSTPEQFF
TRBD2	TRBV5-6	TRBJ2-6	.	TGTGCCAGCAGCTTGCTAGCGGGAGTCACTGGGGCCAACGTCCTGACTTTC	CASSLLAGVTGANVLTF
.	TRBV3-1	TRBJ2-5	few	TGTGCCAGCAGCCACGTACAAGAGACCCAGTACTTC	CASSHVQETQYF
TRBD1	TRBV18	TRBJ2-1	few	TGTGCCAGCTCACGGGACAGGGTGGTATCCTACAATGAGCAGTTCTTC	CASSRDRVVSYNEQFF
.	TRBV12-3/TRBV12-4	TRBJ2-7	few	TGTGCCAGCAGTGCACCGGGACCGATATACGAGCAGTACTTC	CASSAPGPIYEQYF
TRBD2	TRBV20-1	TRBJ2-1	few	TGCAGTGCTAGAGCTGGGAGCGGGACTACGGGGTACAATGAGCAGTTCTTC	CSARAGSGTTGYNEQFF
.	TRBV5-4	TRBJ2-2	few	TGTGCCAGCAGCTTACCTCCGGGCGACACCGGGGAGCTGTTTTTT	CASSLPPGDTGELFF
.	TRBV15	TRBJ2-5	few	TGTGCCACCAGCAGAGATGAGGCAGAGACCCAGTACTTC	CATSRDEAETQYF